This T cell receptor beta chain came from a study of blood T cell repertoires in COVID-19. CDR1 SEHNR and CDR2 FQNEAQ come from the germline V gene (reference sequence). The CDR3 sequence is 15 residues long. V lost 4 bases, J lost 8 bases, and 9 bases stayed unmatched. Per the authors' pipeline: Reference gene primer amplification gave nucleated cell count estimates. Here immunoSEQ multiplex PCR was the method, and the copy in TCRdb shows in-frame clones only, minus some. D and trimming were read from the DNA, whereas the V and J calls and clone size are those reported in that table. The sample records about 180,000 clones, more than 75% being singletons. This clone was seen just once.

The sequence was collected from a middle-aged man with active or convalescent COVID-19. This chain connects TRBV7-9 to TRBJ1-4; 8 nucleotides align to TRBD1. Sequencing was performed on peripheral blood. The CDR3 protein is CASSSPTGAKEKLFF. The DNA of the CDR3 is TGTGCCAGCAGCTCACCGACAGGGGCAAAGGAAAAACTGTTTTTT.